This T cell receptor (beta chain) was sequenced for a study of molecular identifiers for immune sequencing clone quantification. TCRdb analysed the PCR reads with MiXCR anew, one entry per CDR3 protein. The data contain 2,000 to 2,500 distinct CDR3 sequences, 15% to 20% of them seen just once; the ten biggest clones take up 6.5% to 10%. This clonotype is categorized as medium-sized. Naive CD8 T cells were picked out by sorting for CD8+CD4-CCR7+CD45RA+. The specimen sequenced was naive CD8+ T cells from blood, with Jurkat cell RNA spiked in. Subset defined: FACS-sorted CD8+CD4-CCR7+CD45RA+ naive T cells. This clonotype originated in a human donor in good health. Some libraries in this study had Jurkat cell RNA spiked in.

CDR3 in DNA: TGTGCCACCAGACAGGAGGACTATGAAAAACTGTTTTTT. It is translated as CATRQEDYEKLFF. The chain joins TRBV28 to TRBJ1-4, with D tentatively TRBD1 (6 bases). The CDR3 has 13 residues. V lost 10 bases to trimming and J lost 6 bases, with 15 bases between them. Germline CDR1 reads MDHEN; CDR2 reads SYDVKM.